These T cell receptor beta chains were read from a single sample in a study of T-cell reconstitution after alpha-beta-depleted transplantation in children. TCRdb re-derived calls from the PCR reads in MiXCR, one entry per CDR3 protein. The table includes some 120,000 distinct CDR3 sequences, roughly 10% detected once. This material consisted of PBMCs, mostly from graft donor cells, taken 180 days after TCRalphabeta/CD19-depleted stem cell transplant. The receptors derive from a girl less than two years old who had a stem cell transplant for combined immunodeficiency, so the T cells may come from the graft donor. The CDR3 runs from the conserved cysteine through the conserved F or W. A D gene is named only where the DNA matches it firmly. Expanded clones are given a class, and other clones once, few, many or no size at all.

v_call	j_call	clone_size	d_call	cdr3_aa	cdr3_nt
TRBV29-1	TRBJ2-3	NA	NA	CSALTGLTDTQYF	TGCAGCGCGTTGACAGGTTTAACAGATACGCAGTATTTT
TRBV5-5	TRBJ2-3	NA	TRBD2	CASSLPSGGRTDTQYF	TGTGCCAGCAGCCTCCCTAGCGGGGGGCGCACAGATACGCAGTATTTT
TRBV24-1	TRBJ2-1	few	NA	CATSLRGNEQFF	TGTGCCACCAGTCTAAGGGGCAATGAGCAGTTCTTC
TRBV20-1	TRBJ2-7	NA	TRBD1	CSATSRGTFGEQYF	TGCAGTGCCACCTCCAGGGGGACCTTCGGCGAGCAGTACTTC
TRBV20-1	TRBJ2-3	few	TRBD1	CSAWDRGTDTQYF	TGCAGTGCCTGGGACAGGGGGACAGATACGCAGTATTTT
TRBV4-3	TRBJ1-2	NA	NA	CASSPGRVSGGYTF	TGCGCCAGCAGCCCCGGTCGGGTATCGGGAGGCTACACCTTC
TRBV28	TRBJ1-1	NA	NA	CALGDRRRTEAFF	TGTGCCCTTGGTGACAGGCGGCGGACTGAAGCTTTCTTT
TRBV29-1	TRBJ2-5	NA	NA	CSVGDFQETQYF	TGCAGCGTTGGGGACTTCCAAGAGACCCAGTACTTC
TRBV6-2/TRBV6-3	TRBJ2-2	NA	NA	CASPRTPTNTGELFF	TGTGCCAGCCCTCGGACACCTACGAACACCGGGGAGCTGTTTTTT
TRBV7-3	TRBJ2-3	NA	NA	CASSLKGRSTPGGRGDTQYF	TGTGCCAGCAGCTTAAAGGGTCGGTCAACACCGGGGGGCCGTGGAGATACGCAGTATTTT
TRBV27	TRBJ2-3	NA	TRBD2	CASTLTGGSYADTQYF	TGTGCCAGCACCTTGACGGGAGGATCATACGCAGATACGCAGTATTTT
TRBV12-3/TRBV12-4	TRBJ2-2	NA	TRBD2	CASSLGTSGQFF	TGTGCCAGCAGTTTAGGCACTAGCGGCCAGTTTTTT
TRBV20-1	TRBJ1-4	NA	NA	CSARDRGRARNEKLFF	TGCAGTGCTAGAGATCGGGGGCGGGCTCGTAATGAAAAACTGTTTTTT
TRBV24-1	TRBJ1-2	few	TRBD1	CATSDKTGGRGYTF	TGTGCCACCAGTGATAAGACAGGGGGTAGGGGCTACACCTTC
TRBV10-3	TRBJ1-1	few	NA	CAISEGGHTNTEAFF	TGTGCCATCAGTGAAGGCGGACATACGAACACTGAAGCTTTCTTT
TRBV29-1	TRBJ2-5	few	TRBD2	CSVSFRLAEETQYF	TGCAGCGTTTCTTTCAGACTAGCGGAAGAGACCCAGTACTTC
TRBV7-2	TRBJ2-4	NA	NA	CASSPRQGTKNIQYF	TGTGCCAGCAGCCCCCGTCAGGGGACCAAAAACATTCAGTACTTC
TRBV12-3/TRBV12-4	TRBJ2-1	few	NA	CASRQTSHNEQFF	TGTGCCAGCAGGCAAACTAGCCACAATGAGCAGTTCTTC
TRBV5-5	TRBJ2-4	NA	TRBD2	CASSLVLAGGLAKNIQYF	TGTGCCAGCAGCTTAGTGTTAGCGGGAGGGCTAGCCAAAAACATTCAGTACTTC
TRBV29-1	TRBJ2-7	NA	NA	CSVAEGTSYEQYF	TGCAGCGTTGCGGAAGGGACCTCCTACGAGCAGTACTTC
TRBV29-1	TRBJ2-5	few	TRBD1	CSGRQGPGAQYF	TGCAGCGGCCGACAGGGGCCGGGGGCCCAGTACTTC
TRBV20-1	TRBJ1-2	many	NA	CSASDSNGYTF	TGCAGTGCTTCGGACAGTAATGGCTACACCTTC
TRBV25-1	TRBJ2-7	NA	NA	CASKADGSSYEQYF	TGTGCCAGCAAGGCGGACGGGAGCTCCTACGAGCAGTACTTC
TRBV29-1	TRBJ2-2	few	NA	CSVEGSSRTGELFF	TGCAGCGTTGAGGGGTCGAGTAGGACCGGGGAGCTGTTTTTT
TRBV27	TRBJ2-7	few	TRBD2	CASRPLAGGFEQYF	TGTGCCAGCAGACCACTAGCGGGAGGCTTCGAGCAGTACTTC
TRBV10-3	TRBJ1-2	few	TRBD1	CASKPGQDVWGYTF	TGTGCCTCAAAACCGGGACAGGATGTATGGGGCTACACCTTC
TRBV20-1	TRBJ2-4	NA	TRBD2	CSAGGLAGLKNIQYF	TGCAGTGCCGGAGGACTAGCGGGGTTGAAAAACATTCAGTACTTC
TRBV7-2	TRBJ2-7	NA	NA	CASSLQATYEQYF	TGTGCCAGCAGCTTACAGGCCACCTACGAGCAGTACTTC